This TCR beta chain was observed in a study of HIV-infected patients and healthy controls. This CDR3 comprises 12 residues. Per the germline V gene, CDR1 is SGHTS and CDR2 is YDEGEE. The ends were cut back, 1 base at V and 7 bases at J, with 8 bases in the middle. General observations from the study: Untreated HIV+ repertoires had roughly threefold fewer distinct CDR3s and lower Shannon diversity than healthy controls. Significantly higher mean Gini indices appeared in HIV-infected repertoires, possibly reflecting oligoclonality.

Alpha and beta constant-region primers primed reverse transcription of approximately 460 ng RNA. Each of the alpha and beta chains got its own library through chain-specific third strand synthesis with indices. The cDNA received a 5' RACE adapter containing a random hexamer plus an SP2 sequencing primer site. In TCRdb, the 5' RACE reads were re-called with MiXCR into one record per CDR3 protein. The profile covers 5,700 or so distinct CDR3 sequences, with around 8.1% appearing a single time and around 27% taken by the ten largest. Roughly three months, about 14 weeks, into antiretroviral therapy, follow-up blood was collected. No cell fractionation was done, so the repertoire covers all unsorted peripheral blood T cells. Peripheral blood, roughly 2.3 ml, was drawn for RNA extraction. This clonotype was detected ten times or more. The antigen is not known.

The sequence derives from an adult with HIV infection. The material sequenced was blood, taken during antiretroviral therapy. V and J are TRBV5-8 and TRBJ1-1; D unresolved. The CDR3 DNA sequence: TGTGCCAGCAGCTTGTTCGTGGGTGAAGCTTTCTTT. Residues: CASSLFVGEAFF.